The source of this TCR beta chain is a study of T cells expressing NK-cell markers. No DNA is given; TCRdb re-called the 5' RACE reads and lists each CDR3 protein once. Its listing shows 150,000 to 200,000 distinct CDR3 sequences. The CDR3 totals 14 residues. The V gene's germline CDR1 is DFQATT and CDR2 SNEGSKA (reference sequence). Sequenced sample: blood T cells: a sorted CD56 or NKG2C T cell subset, CD4+ or CD8+ T cells, or bulk PBMC T cells (not recorded which). This sequence originates from a man aged 18 to 69 in good health. This chain joins TRBV20-1 and TRBJ2-1; as DNA is missing, the TRBD2 call by TCRdb cannot be tested. The CDR3: CSASGWTRGNEQFF.